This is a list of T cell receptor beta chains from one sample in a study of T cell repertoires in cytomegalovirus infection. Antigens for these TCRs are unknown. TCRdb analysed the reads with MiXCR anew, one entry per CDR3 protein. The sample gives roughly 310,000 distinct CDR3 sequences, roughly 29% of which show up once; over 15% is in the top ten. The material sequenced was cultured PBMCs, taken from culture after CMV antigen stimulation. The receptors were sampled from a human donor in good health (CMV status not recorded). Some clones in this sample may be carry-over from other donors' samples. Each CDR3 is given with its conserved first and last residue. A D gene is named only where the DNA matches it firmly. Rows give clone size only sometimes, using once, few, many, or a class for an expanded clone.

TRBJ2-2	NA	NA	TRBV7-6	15	CASSPSGGVTGELFF	TGTGCCAGCAGCCCCTCCGGGGGTGTAACCGGGGAGCTGTTTTTT
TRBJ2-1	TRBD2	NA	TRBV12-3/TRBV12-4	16	CASRGVWREGYNEQFF	TGTGCCAGCAGGGGGGTTTGGCGGGAGGGCTACAATGAGCAGTTCTTC
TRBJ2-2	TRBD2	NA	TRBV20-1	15	CSASRLAGITGELFF	TGCAGTGCCAGTCGACTAGCGGGCATTACCGGGGAGCTGTTTTTT
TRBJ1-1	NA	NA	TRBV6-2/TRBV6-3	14	CASRRGAANTEAFF	TGTGCCAGCAGGCGAGGGGCCGCGAACACTGAAGCTTTCTTT
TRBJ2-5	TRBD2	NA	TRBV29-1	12	CSAGTSRETQYF	TGCAGCGCTGGGACTAGCAGAGAGACCCAGTACTTC
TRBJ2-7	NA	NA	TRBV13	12	CASSSSIGEQYF	TGTGCCAGCAGCTCTTCGATCGGGGAGCAGTACTTC
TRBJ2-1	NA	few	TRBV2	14	CASRVGGSYNEQFF	TGTGCCAGCAGGGTGGGCGGCTCCTACAATGAGCAGTTCTTC
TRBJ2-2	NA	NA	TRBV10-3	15	CAISEGNTNTGELFF	TGTGCCATCAGTGAGGGGAACACGAACACCGGGGAGCTGTTTTTT
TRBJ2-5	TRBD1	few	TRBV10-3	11	CAIKQGETQYF	TGTGCCATCAAACAGGGGGAGACCCAGTACTTC
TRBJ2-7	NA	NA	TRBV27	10	CASSLAEQYF	TGTGCCAGCAGTTTGGCCGAGCAGTACTTC
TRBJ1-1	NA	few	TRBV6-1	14	CASSRTAMNTEAFF	TGTGCCAGCAGTCGGACGGCCATGAACACTGAAGCTTTCTTT
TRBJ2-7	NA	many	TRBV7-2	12	CASRLAAYEQYF	TGTGCCAGCAGGTTAGCGGCCTACGAGCAGTACTTC
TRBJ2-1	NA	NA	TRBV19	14	CASSIENVNNEQFF	TGTGCCAGTAGTATCGAGAACGTAAACAATGAGCAGTTCTTC
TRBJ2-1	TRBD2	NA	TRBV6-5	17	CASSYGMGREFSNEQFF	TGTGCCAGCAGTTACGGCATGGGGCGGGAGTTCTCCAATGAGCAGTTCTTC
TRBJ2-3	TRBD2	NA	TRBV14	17	CASSQDSRRGGKDTQYF	TGTGCCAGCAGCCAAGACTCCAGGCGCGGGGGAAAAGATACGCAGTATTTT
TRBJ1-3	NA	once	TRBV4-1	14	CASSRDIGGYTIYF	TGTGCCAGCAGCCGGGACATCGGAGGGTACACCATATATTTT
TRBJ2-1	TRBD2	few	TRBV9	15	CASSKTGTSRNEQFF	TGTGCCAGCAGTAAGACCGGGACTAGCAGAAATGAGCAGTTCTTC
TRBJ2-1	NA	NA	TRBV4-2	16	CASSHQQQRTYNEQFF	TGTGCCAGCAGCCATCAACAGCAGCGGACCTACAATGAGCAGTTCTTC
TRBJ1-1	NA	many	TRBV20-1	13	CSVSPFTVTEAFF	TGCAGTGTTTCTCCCTTCACAGTCACTGAAGCTTTCTTT
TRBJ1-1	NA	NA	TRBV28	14	CASSSRERNTEAFF	TGTGCCAGCAGTTCCCGGGAGAGGAACACTGAAGCTTTCTTT
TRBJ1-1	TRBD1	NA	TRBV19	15	CASSIRPGGSPEAFF	TGTGCCAGTAGTATAAGGCCAGGGGGCAGCCCTGAAGCTTTCTTT
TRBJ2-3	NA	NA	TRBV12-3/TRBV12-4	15	CASSLDRANADTQYF	TGTGCCAGCAGTTTAGACAGGGCAAATGCAGATACGCAGTATTTT
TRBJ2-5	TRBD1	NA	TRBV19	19	CASSMGRQGALTSQETQYF	TGTGCCAGTAGTATGGGTAGGCAGGGGGCGTTGACAAGCCAAGAGACCCAGTACTTC
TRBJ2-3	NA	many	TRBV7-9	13	CASSERSTDTQYF	TGTGCCAGCAGCGAGAGAAGCACAGATACGCAGTATTTT
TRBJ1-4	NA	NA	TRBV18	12	CASSLFQEKLFF	TGTGCCAGCTCACTCTTTCAAGAAAAACTGTTTTTT
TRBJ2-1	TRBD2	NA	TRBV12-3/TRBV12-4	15	CASTSSGRGANEQFF	TGTGCCAGCACCTCCTCTGGGCGGGGGGCCAATGAGCAGTTCTTC
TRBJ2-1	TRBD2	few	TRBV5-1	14	CASSFLAGGDEQFF	TGCGCCAGCAGCTTTCTAGCGGGGGGGGATGAGCAGTTCTTC
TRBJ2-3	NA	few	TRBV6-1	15	CASSSRTVRVDTQYF	TGTGCCAGCAGTTCAAGGACAGTACGGGTGGATACGCAGTATTTT
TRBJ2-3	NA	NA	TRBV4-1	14	CASSQEDRTDTQYF	TGCGCCAGCAGCCAAGAAGACCGCACAGATACGCAGTATTTT
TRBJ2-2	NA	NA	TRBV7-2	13	CASSVGDTGELFF	TGTGCCAGCAGCGTAGGGGACACCGGGGAGCTGTTTTTT
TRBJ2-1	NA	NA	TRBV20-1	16	CSARTINPTTYNEQFF	TGCAGTGCTAGGACCATCAATCCGACAACCTACAATGAGCAGTTCTTC
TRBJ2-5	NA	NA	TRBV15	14	CATSRQGRMETQYF	TGTGCCACCAGCAGGCAGGGGAGGATGGAGACCCAGTACTTC
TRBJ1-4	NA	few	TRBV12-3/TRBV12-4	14	CASSPTRTNEKLFF	TGTGCCAGCAGCCCGACACGAACTAATGAAAAACTGTTTTTT
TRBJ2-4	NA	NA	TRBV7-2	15	CASSPVGGRGNIQYF	TGTGCCAGCAGCCCGGTGGGGGGGCGCGGAAACATTCAGTACTTC
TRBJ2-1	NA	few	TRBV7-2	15	CASSFGAGASDEQFF	NA
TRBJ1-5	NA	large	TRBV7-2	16	CASSSTRGTSNQPQHF	TGTGCCAGCAGCTCTACCAGGGGCACGAGCAATCAGCCCCAGCATTTT
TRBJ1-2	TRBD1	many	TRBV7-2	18	CASSLGGFRGLGEYGYTF	TGTGCCAGCAGCTTAGGAGGGTTCAGGGGGCTCGGGGAGTATGGCTACACCTTC
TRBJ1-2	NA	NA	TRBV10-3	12	CAISSGNYGYTF	TGTGCCATTTCAAGTGGGAACTATGGCTACACCTTC
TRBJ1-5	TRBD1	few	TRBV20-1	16	CSARNPDEQGARGQHF	TGCAGTGCTAGAAACCCGGACGAACAGGGGGCGCGAGGCCAGCATTTT
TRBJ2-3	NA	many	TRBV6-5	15	CASSYGRGGTDTQYF	TGTGCCAGCAGTTATGGAAGGGGAGGAACAGATACGCAGTATTTT
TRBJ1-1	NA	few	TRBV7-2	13	CASSFGANTEAFF	TGTGCCAGCAGCTTCGGGGCAAACACTGAAGCTTTCTTT
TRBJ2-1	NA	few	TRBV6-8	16	CASSYDSISSYNEQFF	TGTGCCAGCAGTTACGACAGTATTAGCTCCTACAATGAGCAGTTCTTC
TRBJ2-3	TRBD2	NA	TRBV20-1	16	CSAASSAGVYTDTQYF	TGCAGTGCTGCCTCCTCGGCGGGAGTCTACACAGATACGCAGTATTTT
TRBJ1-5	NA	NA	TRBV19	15	CAISRIGSSNQPQHF	TGTGCCATTAGCCGAATCGGGAGTAGCAATCAGCCCCAGCATTTT